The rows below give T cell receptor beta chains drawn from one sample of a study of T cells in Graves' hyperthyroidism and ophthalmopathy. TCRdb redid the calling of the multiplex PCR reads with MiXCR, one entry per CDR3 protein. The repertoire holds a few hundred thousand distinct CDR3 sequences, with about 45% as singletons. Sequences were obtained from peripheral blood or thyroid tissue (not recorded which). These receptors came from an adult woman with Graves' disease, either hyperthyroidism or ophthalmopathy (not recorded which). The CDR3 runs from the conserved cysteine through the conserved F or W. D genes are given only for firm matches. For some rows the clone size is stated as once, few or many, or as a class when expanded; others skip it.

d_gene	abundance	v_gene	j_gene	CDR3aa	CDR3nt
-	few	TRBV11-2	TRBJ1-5	CASSPGTIETQHF	TGTGCCAGCAGCCCCGGGACAATAGAGACCCAGCATTTT
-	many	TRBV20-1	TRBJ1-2	CSVLTDYGYTF	TGCAGTGTTTTGACAGACTATGGCTACACCTTC
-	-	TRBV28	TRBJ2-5	CASSFRDAGQETQYF	TGTGCCAGCAGCTTCCGGGACGCCGGTCAAGAGACCCAGTACTTC
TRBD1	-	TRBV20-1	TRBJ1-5	CSATQGGQWRDQPQHF	TGCAGTGCTACACAGGGGGGGCAGTGGCGGGATCAGCCCCAGCATTTT
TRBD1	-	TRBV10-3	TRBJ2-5	CASSDQGAQETQYF	TGTGCCAGCAGTGATCAGGGGGCCCAAGAGACCCAGTACTTC
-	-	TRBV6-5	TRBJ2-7	CATRVMVSYEQYF	TGTGCCACCCGGGTGATGGTCTCCTACGAGCAGTACTTC
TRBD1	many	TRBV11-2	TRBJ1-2	CASSQRQGDYGYTF	TGTGCCAGCAGCCAGCGACAGGGGGACTATGGCTACACCTTC
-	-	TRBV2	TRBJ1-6	CASSQGMTVDYNSPLHF	TGTGCCAGCAGCCAAGGAATGACAGTAGACTATAATTCACCCCTCCACTTT
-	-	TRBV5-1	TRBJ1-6	CASSSGGGGDSPLHF	TGCGCCAGCAGCTCGGGCGGGGGTGGCGATTCACCCCTCCACTTT
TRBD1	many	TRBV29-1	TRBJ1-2	CSVVLRDRGYDYTF	TGCAGCGTTGTTCTCCGGGACAGGGGCTATGACTACACCTTC
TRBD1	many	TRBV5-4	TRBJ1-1	CASSLTGGAADTEAFF	TGTGCCAGCAGCTTAACAGGGGGTGCAGCGGACACTGAAGCTTTCTTT
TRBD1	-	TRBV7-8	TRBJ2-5	CASSPQARGRETQYF	TGTGCCAGCAGCCCTCAGGCGAGGGGGCGAGAGACCCAGTACTTC
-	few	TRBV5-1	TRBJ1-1	CASSSIQPNTEAFF	TGCGCCAGCAGCTCCATCCAGCCAAACACTGAAGCTTTCTTT
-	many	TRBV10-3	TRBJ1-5	CAISSVGDPGPQHF	TGTGCCATCAGTTCGGTAGGGGACCCAGGGCCCCAGCATTTT
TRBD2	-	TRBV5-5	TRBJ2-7	CASSLVRTRWSEQYF	TGTGCCAGCAGCTTGGTGAGGACTAGATGGAGTGAGCAGTACTTC
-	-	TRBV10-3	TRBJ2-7	CAIREGAAQEQYF	TGTGCCATCAGGGAAGGGGCGGCCCAAGAGCAGTACTTC
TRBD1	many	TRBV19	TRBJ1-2	CASRGQGVNGYTF	TGTGCCAGTAGGGGACAGGGGGTCAATGGCTACACCTTC
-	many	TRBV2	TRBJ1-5	CASEVVGNQPQHF	TGTGCCAGCGAGGTAGTAGGCAATCAGCCCCAGCATTTT
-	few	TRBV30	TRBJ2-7	CAWIPSPHEQYF	TGTGCCTGGATCCCCTCCCCCCACGAGCAGTACTTC
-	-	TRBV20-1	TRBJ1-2	CSASGDYGYTF	TGCAGTGCTAGTGGCGACTATGGCTACACCTTC
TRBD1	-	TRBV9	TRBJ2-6	CASSEGQGYSGANVLTF	TGTGCCAGCAGCGAGGGACAGGGTTACTCTGGGGCCAACGTCCTGACTTTC
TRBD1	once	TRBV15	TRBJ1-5	CATSKERTPGTERHF	TGTGCCACCAGCAAGGAAAGAACCCCCGGGACAGAAAGGCATTTT
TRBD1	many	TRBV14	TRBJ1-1	CASSQDPGQGVATEAFF	TGTGCCAGCAGCCAAGACCCGGGACAGGGTGTGGCCACTGAAGCTTTCTTT
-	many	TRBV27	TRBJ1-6	CASSLLGSSYNSPLHF	TGTGCCAGCAGTTTGTTGGGGAGCTCCTATAATTCACCCCTCCACTTT
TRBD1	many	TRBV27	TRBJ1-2	CASSLNRGFGYTF	TGTGCCAGCAGTTTAAACAGGGGGTTTGGCTACACCTTC
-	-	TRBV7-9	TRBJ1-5	CASSLEAAGNQPQHF	TGTGCCAGCAGCTTAGAGGCGGCAGGGAATCAGCCCCAGCATTTT
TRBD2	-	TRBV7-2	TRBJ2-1	CASSLVAGGPGEQFF	TGTGCCAGCAGCTTAGTAGCGGGAGGGCCTGGTGAGCAGTTCTTC
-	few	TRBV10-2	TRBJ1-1	CASKSTGAEAFF	TGCGCCAGCAAATCGACGGGGGCCGAAGCTTTCTTT
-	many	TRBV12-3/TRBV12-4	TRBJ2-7	CASSWDSYYEQYF	TGTGCCAGCAGTTGGGACTCGTACTACGAGCAGTACTTC
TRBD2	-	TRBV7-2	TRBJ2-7	CASSLVAGYEQYF	TGTGCCAGCAGCTTAGTAGCGGGGTACGAGCAGTACTTC
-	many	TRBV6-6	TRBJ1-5	CASSYRGGRNQPQHF	TGTGCCAGCAGTTACAGGGGCGGTAGGAATCAGCCCCAGCATTTT